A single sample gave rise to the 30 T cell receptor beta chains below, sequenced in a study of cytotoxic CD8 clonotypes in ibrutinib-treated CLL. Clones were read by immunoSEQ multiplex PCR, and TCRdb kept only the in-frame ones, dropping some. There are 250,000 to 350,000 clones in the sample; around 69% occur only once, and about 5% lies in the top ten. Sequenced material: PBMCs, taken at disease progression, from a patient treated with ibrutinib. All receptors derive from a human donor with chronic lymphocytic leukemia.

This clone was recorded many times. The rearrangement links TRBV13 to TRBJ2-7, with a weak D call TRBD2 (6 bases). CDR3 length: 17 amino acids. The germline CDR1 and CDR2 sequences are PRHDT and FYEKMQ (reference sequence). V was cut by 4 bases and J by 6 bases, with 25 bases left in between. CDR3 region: CASSSFKMGLSFGEQYF. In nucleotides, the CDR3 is TGTGCCAGCAGCTCCTTTAAGATGGGACTGAGTTTCGGCGAGCAGTACTTC.

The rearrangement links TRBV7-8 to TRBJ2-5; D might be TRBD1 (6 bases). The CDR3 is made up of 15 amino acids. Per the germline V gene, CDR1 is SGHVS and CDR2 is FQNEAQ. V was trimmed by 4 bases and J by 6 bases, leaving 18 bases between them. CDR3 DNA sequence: TGTGCCAGCAGCTCATACAGGGTTCCTTCGCAGACCCAGTACTTC. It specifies CASSSYRVPSQTQYF. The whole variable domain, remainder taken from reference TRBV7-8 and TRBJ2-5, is GAGVSQSPRYKVAKRGQDVALRCDPISGHVSLFWYQQALGQGPEFLTYFQNEAQLDKSGLPSDRFFAERPEGSVSTLKIQRTQQEDSAVYLCASSSYRVPSQTQYFGPGTRLLVL.

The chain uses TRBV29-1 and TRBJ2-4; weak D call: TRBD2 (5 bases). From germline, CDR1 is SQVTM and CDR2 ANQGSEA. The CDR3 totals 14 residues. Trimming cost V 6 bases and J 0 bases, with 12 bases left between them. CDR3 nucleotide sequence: TGCAGCGTGAGGACTCGGCTAGCCAAAAACATTCAGTACTTC. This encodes CSVRTRLAKNIQYF. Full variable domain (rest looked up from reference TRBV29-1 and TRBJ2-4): SAVISQKPSRDICQRGTSLTIQCQVDSQVTMMFWYRQQPGQSLTLIATANQGSEATYESGFVIDKFPISRPNLTFSTLTVSNMSPEDSSIYLCSVRTRLAKNIQYFGAGTRLSVL.

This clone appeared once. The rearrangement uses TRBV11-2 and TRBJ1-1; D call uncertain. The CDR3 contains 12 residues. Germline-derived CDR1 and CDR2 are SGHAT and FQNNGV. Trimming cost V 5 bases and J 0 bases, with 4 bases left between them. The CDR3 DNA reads TGTGCCAGCAGCCGTTTGAACACTGAAGCTTTCTTT. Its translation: CASSRLNTEAFF.

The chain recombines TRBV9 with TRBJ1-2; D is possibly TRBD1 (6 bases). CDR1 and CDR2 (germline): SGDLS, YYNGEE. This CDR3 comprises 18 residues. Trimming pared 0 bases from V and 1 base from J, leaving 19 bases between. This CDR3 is CASSVVSVGQFINYGYTF. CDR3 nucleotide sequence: TGTGCCAGCAGCGTAGTAAGCGTTGGACAGTTCATTAACTATGGCTACACCTTC.

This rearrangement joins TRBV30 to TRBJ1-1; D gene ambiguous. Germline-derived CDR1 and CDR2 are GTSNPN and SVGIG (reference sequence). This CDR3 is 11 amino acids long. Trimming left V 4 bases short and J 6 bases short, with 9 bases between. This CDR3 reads CAWISVPEAFF. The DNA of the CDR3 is TGTGCCTGGATTTCCGTTCCTGAAGCTTTCTTT.

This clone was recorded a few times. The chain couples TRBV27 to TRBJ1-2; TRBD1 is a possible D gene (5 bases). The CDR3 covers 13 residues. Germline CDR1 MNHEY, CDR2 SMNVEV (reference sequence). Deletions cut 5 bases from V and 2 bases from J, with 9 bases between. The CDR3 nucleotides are TGTGCCAGCAGTGCCAGGGTGAACTATGGCTACACCTTC. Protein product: CASSARVNYGYTF.

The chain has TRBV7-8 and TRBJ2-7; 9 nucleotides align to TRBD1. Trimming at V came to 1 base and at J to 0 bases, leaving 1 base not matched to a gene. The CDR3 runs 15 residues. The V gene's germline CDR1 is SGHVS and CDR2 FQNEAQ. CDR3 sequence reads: CASSLETGGSYEQYF. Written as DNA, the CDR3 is TGTGCCAGCAGCTTAGAGACAGGGGGCTCCTACGAGCAGTACTTC.

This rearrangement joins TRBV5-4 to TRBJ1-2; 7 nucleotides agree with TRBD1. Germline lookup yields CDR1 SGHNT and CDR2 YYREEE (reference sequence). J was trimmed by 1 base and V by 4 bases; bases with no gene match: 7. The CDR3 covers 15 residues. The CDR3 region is CASSHNRGFNYGYTF. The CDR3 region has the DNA TGTGCCAGCAGCCACAACAGGGGATTTAACTATGGCTACACCTTC.

CDR3 nucleotide sequence: TGTGCTAGTGCCATGGGACAGGGCCGCGAGACCCAGTACTTC. It is translated as CASAMGQGRETQYF. The chain joins TRBV12-5 to TRBJ2-5; 9 bases map to TRBD1. Trimming at V came to 7 bases and at J to 5 bases, leaving 8 bases not matched to a gene. Germline V gives CDR1 LGHNT, CDR2 FRNRAP. The CDR3 sequence is 14 residues long.

The CDR3 DNA follows: TGTGCCAGCAGACGGACCGGACATAGCACAGATACGCAGTATTTT. It yields the protein CASRRTGHSTDTQYF. The chain couples TRBV27 to TRBJ2-3, with a possible D match to TRBD1 (5 bases). Looked up from germline, CDR1 is MNHEY and CDR2 is SMNVEV (reference sequence). V was cut by 6 bases and J by 0 bases, with 13 bases left in between. The CDR3 is 15 residues long.

The CDR3 loop is CASSLDRLAVPYEQYF. In nucleotides, the CDR3 is TGTGCCAGCAGCTTAGACCGACTAGCAGTTCCCTACGAGCAGTACTTC. The V gene is TRBV7-2, the J gene TRBJ2-7; 7 bases match TRBD2. This CDR3 comprises 16 residues. CDR1 is SGHTA and CDR2 is FQGNSA in the germline V gene. V shed 1 base, J shed 2 bases, and the junction held 8 bases outside the gene matches.

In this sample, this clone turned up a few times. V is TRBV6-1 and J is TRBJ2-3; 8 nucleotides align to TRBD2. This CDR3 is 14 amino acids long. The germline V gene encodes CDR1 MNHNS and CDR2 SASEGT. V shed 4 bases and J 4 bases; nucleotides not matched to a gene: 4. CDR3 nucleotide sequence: TGTGCCAGCAGTGCGACTAGCGACCCAGATACGCAGTATTTT. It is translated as CASSATSDPDTQYF.

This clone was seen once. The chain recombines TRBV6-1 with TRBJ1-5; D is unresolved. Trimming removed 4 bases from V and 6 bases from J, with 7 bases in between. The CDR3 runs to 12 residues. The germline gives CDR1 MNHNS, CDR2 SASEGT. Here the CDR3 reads CASSVDIQPQHF. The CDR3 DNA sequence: TGTGCCAGCAGTGTCGACATTCAGCCCCAGCATTTT.

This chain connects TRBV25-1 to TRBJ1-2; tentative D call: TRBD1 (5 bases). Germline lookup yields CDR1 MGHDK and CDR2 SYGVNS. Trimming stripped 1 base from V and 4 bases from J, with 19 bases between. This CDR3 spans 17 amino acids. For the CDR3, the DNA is TGTGCCAGCAGTGAATTGGGGCAGGAGCAGAAGTCCTATGGCTACACCTTC. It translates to CASSELGQEQKSYGYTF.

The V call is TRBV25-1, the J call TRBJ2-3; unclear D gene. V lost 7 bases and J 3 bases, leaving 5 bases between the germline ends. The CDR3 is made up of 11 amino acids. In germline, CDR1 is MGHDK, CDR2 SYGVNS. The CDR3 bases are TGTGCCAGCATGTATACAGATACGCAGTATTTT. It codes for CASMYTDTQYF.

Here the CDR3 DNA reads TGTGCCAGCAGTGACGTGGGAGTCCGGGAGCAGTTCTTC. Protein product: CASSDVGVREQFF. V and J are TRBV2 and TRBJ2-1; the D gene is possibly TRBD2 (5 bases). Germline values: CDR1 SNHLY, CDR2 FYNNEI. The CDR3 runs 13 residues. V lost 3 bases, J lost 10 bases, and 13 bases lay in between. Full variable domain (missing parts from reference TRBV2 and TRBJ2-1): EPEVTQTPSHQVTQMGQEVILRCVPISNHLYFYWYRQILGQKVEFLVSFYNNEISEKSEIFDDQFSVERPDGSNFTLKIRSTKLEDSAMYFCASSDVGVREQFFGPGTRLTVL.

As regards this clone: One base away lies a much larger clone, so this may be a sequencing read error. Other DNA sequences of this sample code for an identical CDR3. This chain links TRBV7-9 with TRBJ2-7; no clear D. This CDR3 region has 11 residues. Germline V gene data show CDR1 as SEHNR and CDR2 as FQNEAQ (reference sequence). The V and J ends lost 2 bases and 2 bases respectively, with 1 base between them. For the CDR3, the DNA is TGTGCCAGCAGCTTAACCTACGAGCAGTACTTC. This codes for CASSLTYEQYF.

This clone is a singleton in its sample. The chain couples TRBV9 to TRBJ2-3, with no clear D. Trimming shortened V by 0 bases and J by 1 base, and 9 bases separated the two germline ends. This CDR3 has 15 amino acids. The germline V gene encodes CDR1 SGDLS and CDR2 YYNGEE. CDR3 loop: CASSVDPRGTDTQYF. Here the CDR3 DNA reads TGTGCCAGCAGCGTAGACCCCCGGGGCACAGATACGCAGTATTTT.

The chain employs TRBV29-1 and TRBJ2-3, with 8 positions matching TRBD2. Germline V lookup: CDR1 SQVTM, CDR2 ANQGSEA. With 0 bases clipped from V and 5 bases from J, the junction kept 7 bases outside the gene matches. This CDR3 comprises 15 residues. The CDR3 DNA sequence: TGCAGCGTTGAAGATCCGGGACTAGTTGTAGATACGCAGTATTTT. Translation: CSVEDPGLVVDTQYF.

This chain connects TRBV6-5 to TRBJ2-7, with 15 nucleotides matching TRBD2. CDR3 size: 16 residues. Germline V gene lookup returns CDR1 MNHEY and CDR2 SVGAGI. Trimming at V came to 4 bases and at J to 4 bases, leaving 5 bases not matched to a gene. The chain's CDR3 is CASSSSGTSGRYEQYF. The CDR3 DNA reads TGTGCCAGCAGTTCTTCAGGGACTAGCGGGAGGTACGAGCAGTACTTC.

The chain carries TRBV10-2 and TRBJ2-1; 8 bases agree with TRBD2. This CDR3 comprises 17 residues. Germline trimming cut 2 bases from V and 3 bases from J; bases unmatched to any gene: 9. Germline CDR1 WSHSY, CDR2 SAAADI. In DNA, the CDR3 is TGCGCCAGCAGTGAGGGGGTTAAGCGGGGGAACTACAATGAGCAGTTCTTC. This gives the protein CASSEGVKRGNYNEQFF.

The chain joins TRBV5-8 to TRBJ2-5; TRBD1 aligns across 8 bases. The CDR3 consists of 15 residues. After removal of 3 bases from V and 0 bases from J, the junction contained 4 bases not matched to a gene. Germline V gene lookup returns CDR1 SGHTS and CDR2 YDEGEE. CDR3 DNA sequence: TGTGCCAGCAGCTCCTCAGGGGGCCACCAAGAGACCCAGTACTTC. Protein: CASSSSGGHQETQYF.

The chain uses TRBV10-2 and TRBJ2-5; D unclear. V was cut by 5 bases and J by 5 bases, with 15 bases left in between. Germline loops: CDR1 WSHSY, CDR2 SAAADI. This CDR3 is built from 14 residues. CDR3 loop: CASSPLSRSETQYF. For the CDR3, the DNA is TGCGCCAGCAGTCCGTTAAGCCGGAGTGAGACCCAGTACTTC.

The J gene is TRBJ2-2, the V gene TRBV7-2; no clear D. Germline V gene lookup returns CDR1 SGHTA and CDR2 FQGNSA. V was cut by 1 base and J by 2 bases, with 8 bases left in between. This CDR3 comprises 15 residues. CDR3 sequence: CASSLGQLNTGELFF. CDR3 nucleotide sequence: TGTGCCAGCAGCTTAGGACAACTTAACACCGGGGAGCTGTTTTTT.

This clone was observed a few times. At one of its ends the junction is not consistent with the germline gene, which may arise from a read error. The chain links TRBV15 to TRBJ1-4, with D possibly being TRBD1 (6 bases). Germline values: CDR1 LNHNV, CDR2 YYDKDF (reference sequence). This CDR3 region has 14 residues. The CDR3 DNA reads TGTGCCACCAGCCGAGAGGGGGTAGGTGAAAAACTGTTTTTT. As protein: CATSREGVGEKLFF.

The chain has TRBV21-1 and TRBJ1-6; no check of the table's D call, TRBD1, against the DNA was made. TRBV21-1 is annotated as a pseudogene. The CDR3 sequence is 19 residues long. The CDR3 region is CASRIKKPPYRGGNSPLHF. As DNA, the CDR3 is TGTGCCAGCAGAATTAAAAAACCTCCCTACAGGGGTGGGAATTCACCCCTCCACTTT.

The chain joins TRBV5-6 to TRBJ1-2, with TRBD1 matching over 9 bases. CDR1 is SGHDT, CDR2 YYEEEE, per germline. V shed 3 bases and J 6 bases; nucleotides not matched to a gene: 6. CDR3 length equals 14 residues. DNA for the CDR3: TGTGCCAGCAGCTGGGGACAGGGAAGTAATGGCTACACCTTC. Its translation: CASSWGQGSNGYTF.

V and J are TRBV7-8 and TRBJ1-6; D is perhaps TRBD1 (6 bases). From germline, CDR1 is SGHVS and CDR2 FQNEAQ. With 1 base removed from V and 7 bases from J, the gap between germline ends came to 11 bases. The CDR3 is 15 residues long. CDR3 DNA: TGTGCCAGCAGCTTAGGTAGGGGGAGGAATTCACCCCTCCACTTT. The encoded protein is CASSLGRGRNSPLHF.

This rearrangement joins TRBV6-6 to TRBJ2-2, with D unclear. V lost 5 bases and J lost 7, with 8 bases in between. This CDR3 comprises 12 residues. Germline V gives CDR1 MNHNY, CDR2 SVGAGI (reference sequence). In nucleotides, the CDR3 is TGTGCCAGCAGTCGGGTCGGCGGGGAGCTGTTTTTT. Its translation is CASSRVGGELFF.